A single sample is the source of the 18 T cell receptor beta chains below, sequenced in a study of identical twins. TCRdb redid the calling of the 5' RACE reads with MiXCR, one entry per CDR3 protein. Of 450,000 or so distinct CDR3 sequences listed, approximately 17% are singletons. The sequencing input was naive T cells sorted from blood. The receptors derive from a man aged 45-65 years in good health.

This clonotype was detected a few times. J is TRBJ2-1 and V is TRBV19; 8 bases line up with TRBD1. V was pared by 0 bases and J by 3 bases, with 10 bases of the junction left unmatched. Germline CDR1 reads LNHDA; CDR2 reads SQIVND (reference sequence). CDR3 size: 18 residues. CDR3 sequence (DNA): TGTGCCAGTAGTATAGATGAGGTCACAGGGGGTTTCTACAATGAGCAGTTCTTC. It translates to CASSIDEVTGGFYNEQFF. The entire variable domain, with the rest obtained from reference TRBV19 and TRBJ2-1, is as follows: DGGITQSPKYLFRKEGQNVTLSCEQNLNHDAMYWYRQDPGQGLRLIYYSQIVNDFQKGDIAEGYSVSREKKESFPLTVTSAQKNPTAFYLCASSIDEVTGGFYNEQFFGPGTRLTVL.

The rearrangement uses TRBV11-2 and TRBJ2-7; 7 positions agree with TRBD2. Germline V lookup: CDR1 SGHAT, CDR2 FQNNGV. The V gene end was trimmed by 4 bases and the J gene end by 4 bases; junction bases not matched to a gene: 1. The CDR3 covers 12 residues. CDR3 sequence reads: CASSWGGYEQYF. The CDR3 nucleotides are TGTGCCAGCAGCTGGGGGGGATACGAGCAGTACTTC.

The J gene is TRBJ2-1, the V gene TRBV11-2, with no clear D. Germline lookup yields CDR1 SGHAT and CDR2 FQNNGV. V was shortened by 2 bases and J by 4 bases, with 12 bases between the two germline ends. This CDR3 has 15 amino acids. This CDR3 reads CASSLSQSHYNEQFF. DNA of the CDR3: TGTGCCAGCAGCTTAAGCCAGTCTCATTACAATGAGCAGTTCTTC.

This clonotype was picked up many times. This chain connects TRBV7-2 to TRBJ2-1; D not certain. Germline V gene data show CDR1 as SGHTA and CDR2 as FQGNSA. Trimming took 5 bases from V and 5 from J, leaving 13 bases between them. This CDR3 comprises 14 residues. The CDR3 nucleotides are TGTGCCAGCAGCCCCGGACCAGGCAACAATGAGCAGTTCTTC. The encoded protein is CASSPGPGNNEQFF.

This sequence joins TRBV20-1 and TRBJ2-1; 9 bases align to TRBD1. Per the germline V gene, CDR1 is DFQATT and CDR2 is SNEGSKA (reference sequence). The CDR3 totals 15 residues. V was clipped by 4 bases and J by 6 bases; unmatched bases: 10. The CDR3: CSATPPDRGGNEQFF. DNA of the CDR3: TGCAGTGCTACCCCACCCGACAGGGGGGGCAATGAGCAGTTCTTC.

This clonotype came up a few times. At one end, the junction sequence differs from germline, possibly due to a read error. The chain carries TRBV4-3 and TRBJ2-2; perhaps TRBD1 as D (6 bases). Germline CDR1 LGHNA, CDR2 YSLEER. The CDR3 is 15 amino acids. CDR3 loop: CASRQEGVSTGELFF. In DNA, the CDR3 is TGCGCCAGCAGACAAGAGGGGGTTTCAACCGGGGAGCTGTTTTTT.

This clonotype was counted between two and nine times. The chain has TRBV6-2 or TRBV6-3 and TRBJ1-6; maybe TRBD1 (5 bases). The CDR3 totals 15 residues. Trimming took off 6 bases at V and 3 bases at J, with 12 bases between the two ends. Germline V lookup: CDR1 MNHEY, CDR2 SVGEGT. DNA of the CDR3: TGTGCCAGCAGCCTTACAGGACTCTATAATTCACCCCTCCACTTT. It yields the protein CASSLTGLYNSPLHF.

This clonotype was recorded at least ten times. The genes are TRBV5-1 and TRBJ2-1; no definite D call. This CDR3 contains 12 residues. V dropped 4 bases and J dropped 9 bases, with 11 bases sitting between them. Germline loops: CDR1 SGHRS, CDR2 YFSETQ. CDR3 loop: CASSMVVGEQFF. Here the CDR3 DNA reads TGCGCCAGCAGCATGGTGGTAGGTGAGCAGTTCTTC.

CDR3 residues: CASSPIRQGTGELFF. The CDR3 region has the DNA TGTGCCAGCAGCCCTATTCGACAGGGGACCGGGGAGCTGTTTTTT. This rearrangement joins TRBV11-2 to TRBJ2-2; 8 nucleotides match TRBD1. The CDR3 covers 15 residues. V was clipped by 5 bases and J by 5 bases; unmatched bases: 7. In germline, CDR1 is SGHAT, CDR2 FQNNGV.

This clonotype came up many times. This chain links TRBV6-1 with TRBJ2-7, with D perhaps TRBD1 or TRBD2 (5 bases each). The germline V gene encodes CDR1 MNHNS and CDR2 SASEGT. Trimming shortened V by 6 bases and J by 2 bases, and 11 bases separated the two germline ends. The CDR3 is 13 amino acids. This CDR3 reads CASSRDGTYEQYF. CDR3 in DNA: TGTGCCAGCAGCCGGGACGGGACCTACGAGCAGTACTTC.

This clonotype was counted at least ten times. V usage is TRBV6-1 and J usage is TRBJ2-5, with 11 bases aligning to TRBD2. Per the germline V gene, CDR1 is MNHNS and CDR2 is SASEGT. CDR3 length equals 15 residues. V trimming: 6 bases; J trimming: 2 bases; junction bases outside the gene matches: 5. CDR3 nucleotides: TGTGCCAGCAGCCCGACTAGCGGGGTTCAAGAGACCCAGTACTTC. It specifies CASSPTSGVQETQYF.

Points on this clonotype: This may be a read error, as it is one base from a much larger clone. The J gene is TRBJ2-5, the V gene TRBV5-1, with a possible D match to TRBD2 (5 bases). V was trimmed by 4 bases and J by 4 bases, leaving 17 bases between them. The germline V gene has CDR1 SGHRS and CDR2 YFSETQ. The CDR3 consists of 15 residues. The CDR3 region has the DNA TGCGCCAGCAGCAATCAGCCGGGGATACTAGAGACCCAGTACTTC. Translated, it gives CASSNQPGILETQYF. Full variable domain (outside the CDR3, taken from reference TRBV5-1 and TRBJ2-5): KAGVTQTPRYLIKTRGQQVTLSCSPISGHRSVSWYQQTPGQGLQFLFEYFSETQRNKGNFPGRFSGRQFSNSRSEMNVSTLELGDSALYLCASSNQPGILETQYFGPGTRLLVL.

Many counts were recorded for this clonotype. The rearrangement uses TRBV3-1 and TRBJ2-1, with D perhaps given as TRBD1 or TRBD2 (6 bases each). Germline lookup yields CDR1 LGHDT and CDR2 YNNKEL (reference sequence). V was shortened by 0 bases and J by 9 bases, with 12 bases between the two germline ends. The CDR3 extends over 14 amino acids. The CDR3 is CASSQDWGAGEQFF. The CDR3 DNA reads TGTGCCAGCAGCCAAGATTGGGGGGCGGGTGAGCAGTTCTTC.

The CDR3: CSASIAGVYNEQFF. The CDR3 DNA reads as TGCAGTGCTAGTATAGCGGGGGTGTACAATGAGCAGTTCTTC. The V and J genes are TRBV20-1 and TRBJ2-1, with TRBD2 matching over 9 bases. Germline V gene lookup returns CDR1 DFQATT and CDR2 SNEGSKA (reference sequence). This CDR3 spans 14 amino acids. V dropped 3 bases and J dropped 4; count of bases not matched to a gene: 4.

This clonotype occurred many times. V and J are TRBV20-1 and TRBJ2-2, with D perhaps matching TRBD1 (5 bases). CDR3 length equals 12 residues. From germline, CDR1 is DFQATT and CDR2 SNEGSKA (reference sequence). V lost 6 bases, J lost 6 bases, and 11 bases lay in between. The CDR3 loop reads CSANLGAGELFF. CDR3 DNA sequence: TGCAGTGCAAACCTAGGGGCCGGGGAGCTGTTTTTT.

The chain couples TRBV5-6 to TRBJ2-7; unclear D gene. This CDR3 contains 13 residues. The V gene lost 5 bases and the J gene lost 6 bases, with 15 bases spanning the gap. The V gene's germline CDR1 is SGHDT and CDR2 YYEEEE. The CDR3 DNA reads TGTGCCAGCAGGGAATTGGGGAAGGGCGAGCAGTACTTC. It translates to CASRELGKGEQYF.

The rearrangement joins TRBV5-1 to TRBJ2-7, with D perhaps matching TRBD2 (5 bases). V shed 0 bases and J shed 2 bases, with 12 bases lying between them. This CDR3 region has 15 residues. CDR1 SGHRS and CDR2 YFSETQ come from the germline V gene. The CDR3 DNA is TGCGCCAGCAGCTTGGCCCTCAGCGGAACCTACGAGCAGTACTTC. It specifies CASSLALSGTYEQYF. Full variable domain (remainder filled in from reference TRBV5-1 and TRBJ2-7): KAGVTQTPRYLIKTRGQQVTLSCSPISGHRSVSWYQQTPGQGLQFLFEYFSETQRNKGNFPGRFSGRQFSNSRSEMNVSTLELGDSALYLCASSLALSGTYEQYFGPGTRLTVT.

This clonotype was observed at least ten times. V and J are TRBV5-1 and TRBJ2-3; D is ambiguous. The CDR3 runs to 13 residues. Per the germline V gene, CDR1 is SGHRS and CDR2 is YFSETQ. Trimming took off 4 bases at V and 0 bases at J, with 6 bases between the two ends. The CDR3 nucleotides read TGCGCCAGCAGCGAGGTCAGCACAGATACGCAGTATTTT. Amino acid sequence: CASSEVSTDTQYF.